The rows below give T cell receptor beta chains drawn from one sample of a study of CD8 T cells in Susac syndrome. TCRdb reprocessed the immunoSEQ multiplex PCR reads with MiXCR, giving one entry per CDR3 protein. The table includes 75,000 to 80,000 distinct CDR3 sequences, approximately 94% detected once. The sample comprised CD8+ T cells from PBMCs. The origin of the receptors is a human donor with Susac syndrome. Each CDR3 is given with its conserved first and last residue. The order of the fields is D gene, clone size, J gene, V gene, CDR3 protein, CDR3 DNA. The D gene is left open where the match is weak. Where a row states a size, it is once, few, many or the class of an expanded clone; other rows omit it.

d_gene: TRBD2
abundance: .
j_gene: TRBJ2-1
v_gene: TRBV5-1
CDR3aa: CASSLAARGGSYNEQFF
CDR3nt: TGCGCCAGCAGCTTGGCGGCGCGGGGGGGCTCCTACAATGAGCAGTTCTTC

d_gene: .
abundance: .
j_gene: TRBJ1-4
v_gene: TRBV5-1
CDR3aa: CASSRDSSTNEKLFF
CDR3nt: TGCGCCAGCAGCCGCGACTCTTCAACTAATGAAAAACTGTTTTTT

d_gene: .
abundance: .
j_gene: TRBJ2-7
v_gene: TRBV29-1
CDR3aa: CSVEDPGGLSYEQYF
CDR3nt: TGCAGCGTTGAAGATCCAGGGGGGTTGTCCTACGAGCAGTACTTC

d_gene: .
abundance: .
j_gene: TRBJ2-1
v_gene: TRBV4-1
CDR3aa: CASSQIVGAGEQFF
CDR3nt: TGCGCCAGCAGCCAAATCGTCGGGGCCGGTGAGCAGTTCTTC

d_gene: TRBD2
abundance: .
j_gene: TRBJ2-3
v_gene: TRBV7-2
CDR3aa: CASSLLAGGRDTQYF
CDR3nt: TGTGCCAGCAGCCTACTAGCGGGGGGAAGAGATACGCAGTATTTT

d_gene: .
abundance: .
j_gene: TRBJ1-3
v_gene: TRBV9
CDR3aa: CASSPGDASSGNTIYF
CDR3nt: TGTGCCAGCAGCCCCGGGGACGCCAGCTCTGGAAACACCATATATTTT

d_gene: .
abundance: .
j_gene: TRBJ2-7
v_gene: TRBV4-1
CDR3aa: CASSHNTGYYEQYF
CDR3nt: TGCGCCAGCAGCCATAATACAGGGTACTACGAGCAGTACTTC

d_gene: TRBD1
abundance: .
j_gene: TRBJ2-1
v_gene: TRBV29-1
CDR3aa: CSVEGGTGFFTSYNEQFF
CDR3nt: TGCAGCGTTGAGGGTGGGACAGGGTTCTTTACTTCCTACAATGAGCAGTTCTTC

d_gene: .
abundance: .
j_gene: TRBJ2-7
v_gene: TRBV11-2
CDR3aa: CASTSRGGEQYF
CDR3nt: TGTGCCAGCACCTCCAGGGGGGGCGAGCAGTACTTC

d_gene: .
abundance: once
j_gene: TRBJ2-1
v_gene: TRBV13
CDR3aa: CASSPAGFSYNEQFF
CDR3nt: TGTGCCAGCAGCCCCGCGGGGTTCTCCTACAATGAGCAGTTCTTC

d_gene: .
abundance: .
j_gene: TRBJ2-5
v_gene: TRBV24-1
CDR3aa: CATSTTGEETQYF
CDR3nt: TGTGCCACCAGTACAACGGGAGAAGAGACCCAGTACTTC

d_gene: TRBD1
abundance: .
j_gene: TRBJ2-1
v_gene: TRBV14
CDR3aa: CASSDRDRPYNEQFF
CDR3nt: TGTGCCAGCAGCGACCGGGACAGGCCTTACAATGAGCAGTTCTTC

d_gene: .
abundance: once
j_gene: TRBJ2-3
v_gene: TRBV27
CDR3aa: CASSFYPGDTQYF
CDR3nt: TGTGCCAGCAGTTTCTATCCCGGAGATACGCAGTATTTT

d_gene: .
abundance: .
j_gene: TRBJ1-4
v_gene: TRBV7-2
CDR3aa: CASSLVTNEKLFF
CDR3nt: TGTGCCAGCAGCTTAGTTACGAATGAAAAACTGTTTTTT

d_gene: .
abundance: once
j_gene: TRBJ2-7
v_gene: TRBV7-2
CDR3aa: CASSPDWSYEQYF
CDR3nt: TGTGCCAGCAGCCCCGACTGGTCCTACGAGCAGTACTTC

d_gene: .
abundance: .
j_gene: TRBJ2-3
v_gene: TRBV29-1
CDR3aa: CSATDRITDTQYF
CDR3nt: TGCAGCGCGACGGACAGAATCACAGATACGCAGTATTTT

d_gene: .
abundance: .
j_gene: TRBJ1-4
v_gene: TRBV13
CDR3aa: CASSLSRTAGGEKLFF
CDR3nt: TGTGCCAGCAGCTTATCGAGGACAGCCGGCGGTGAAAAACTGTTTTTT

d_gene: .
abundance: .
j_gene: TRBJ1-2
v_gene: TRBV29-1
CDR3aa: CSVEGFRVPYGYTF
CDR3nt: TGCAGCGTTGAAGGGTTCAGGGTCCCCTATGGCTACACCTTC

d_gene: .
abundance: .
j_gene: TRBJ1-2
v_gene: TRBV27
CDR3aa: CASSSTVSGGYTF
CDR3nt: TGTGCCAGCAGTTCGACGGTCTCTGGAGGCTACACCTTC

d_gene: .
abundance: .
j_gene: TRBJ1-1
v_gene: TRBV19
CDR3aa: CASSIGSAEAFF
CDR3nt: TGTGCCAGTAGTATAGGGTCGGCTGAAGCTTTCTTT

d_gene: .
abundance: .
j_gene: TRBJ2-3
v_gene: TRBV19
CDR3aa: CASSIVPRDTQYF
CDR3nt: TGTGCCAGTAGTATAGTTCCGAGAGATACGCAGTATTTT

d_gene: .
abundance: .
j_gene: TRBJ1-5
v_gene: TRBV15
CDR3aa: CAISPGTQPQHF
CDR3nt: TGTGCCATTAGCCCGGGAACACAGCCCCAGCATTTT

d_gene: .
abundance: .
j_gene: TRBJ2-2
v_gene: TRBV20-1
CDR3aa: CSARDPLVNTGELFF
CDR3nt: TGCAGTGCTAGAGATCCCCTAGTAAACACCGGGGAGCTGTTTTTT

d_gene: .
abundance: .
j_gene: TRBJ1-6
v_gene: TRBV30
CDR3aa: CAWIRDGSYNSPLHF
CDR3nt: TGTGCCTGGATCAGGGACGGGTCCTATAATTCACCCCTCCACTTT

d_gene: .
abundance: .
j_gene: TRBJ1-3
v_gene: TRBV6-6
CDR3aa: CASSYRGNSGNTIYF
CDR3nt: TGTGCCAGCAGTTACAGGGGTAACTCTGGAAACACCATATATTTT

d_gene: .
abundance: .
j_gene: TRBJ1-1
v_gene: TRBV6-6
CDR3aa: CASSQQRHTEAFF
CDR3nt: TGTGCCAGCAGTCAACAGAGACACACTGAAGCTTTCTTT

d_gene: TRBD1
abundance: once
j_gene: TRBJ1-5
v_gene: TRBV20-1
CDR3aa: CSARPDRGGNQPQHF
CDR3nt: TGCAGTGCTAGACCTGACAGGGGTGGCAATCAGCCCCAGCATTTT

d_gene: TRBD1
abundance: few
j_gene: TRBJ1-3
v_gene: TRBV12-5
CDR3aa: CASGPGTVGNTIYF
CDR3nt: TGTGCTAGTGGACCCGGGACAGTAGGAAACACCATATATTTT

d_gene: .
abundance: .
j_gene: TRBJ2-4
v_gene: TRBV2
CDR3aa: CASNGQGLAKNIQYF
CDR3nt: TGTGCCAGCAATGGGCAGGGGCTAGCCAAAAACATTCAGTACTTC

d_gene: .
abundance: .
j_gene: TRBJ2-5
v_gene: TRBV7-9
CDR3aa: CASSFGLETQYF
CDR3nt: TGTGCCAGCAGCTTTGGATTGGAGACCCAGTACTTC

d_gene: .
abundance: .
j_gene: TRBJ1-5
v_gene: TRBV6-5
CDR3aa: CASSYSSGAHQPQHF
CDR3nt: TGTGCCAGCAGTTACTCGAGTGGGGCCCATCAGCCCCAGCATTTT

d_gene: .
abundance: .
j_gene: TRBJ1-2
v_gene: TRBV12-5
CDR3aa: CASGLEHDTRGYTF
CDR3nt: TGTGCTAGTGGTTTGGAACATGATACGCGGGGCTACACCTTC

d_gene: .
abundance: .
j_gene: TRBJ2-1
v_gene: TRBV20-1
CDR3aa: CSARDKGGGHYNEQFF
CDR3nt: TGCAGTGCTAGAGATAAAGGGGGGGGCCACTACAATGAGCAGTTCTTC

d_gene: TRBD2
abundance: .
j_gene: TRBJ2-5
v_gene: TRBV27
CDR3aa: CASSPWTSRETQYF
CDR3nt: TGTGCCAGCAGCCCATGGACTAGCAGGGAGACCCAGTACTTC

d_gene: TRBD2
abundance: .
j_gene: TRBJ2-4
v_gene: TRBV7-6
CDR3aa: CASSLGSGEYLAKNIQYF
CDR3nt: TGTGCCAGCAGCTTGGGTAGCGGGGAATACCTAGCCAAAAACATTCAGTACTTC

d_gene: TRBD2
abundance: .
j_gene: TRBJ2-3
v_gene: TRBV9
CDR3aa: CASSFSNLAVSTDTQYF
CDR3nt: TGTGCCAGCAGCTTCTCCAACCTAGCGGTTAGCACAGATACGCAGTATTTT

d_gene: TRBD1
abundance: .
j_gene: TRBJ1-4
v_gene: TRBV28
CDR3aa: CASSLTTGVDEKLFF
CDR3nt: TGTGCCAGCAGTTTAACTACAGGGGTTGATGAAAAACTGTTTTTT

d_gene: TRBD1
abundance: .
j_gene: TRBJ1-2
v_gene: TRBV5-4
CDR3aa: CASSLDRGYGYTF
CDR3nt: TGTGCCAGCAGCCTAGACAGGGGCTATGGCTACACCTTC